These 32 T cell receptor beta chains originate from one sample sequenced in a study of cytomegalovirus exposure and HLA in healthy donors. The PCR contained 60 Vbeta and 13 Jbeta primers. Using immunoSEQ multiplex PCR, the repertoire was profiled, and TCRdb retains in-frame clones only, with some absent. The data show about 150,000 clones, 60% to 85% seen once. The sequencing sample was made of PBMCs. All receptors come from a man aged 25-40 years in good health and CMV-seronegative.

The chain combines TRBV28 with TRBJ2-5; D gene unclear. Between the trimmed V and J ends, which lost 0 bases and 9 bases, there was a span of 14 bases. The CDR3 consists of 14 residues. CDR1 and CDR2 from the germline V gene are MDHEN and SYDVKM. For the CDR3, the DNA is TGTGCCAGCAGTTTATGGGGCAGGATTTCGGCCCAGTACTTC. This codes for CASSLWGRISAQYF.

With respect to this clone: One end of the junction does not line up with germline, which may come from a read error. The chain combines TRBV6-5 with TRBJ2-6, with TRBD2 as a possible D gene (6 bases). The V gene's germline CDR1 is MNHEY and CDR2 SVGAGI. This CDR3 is built from 16 residues. CDR3: CASSYSTLGGANGLTF. The CDR3 DNA follows: TGTGCCAGCAGTTACTCGACCTTAGGAGGGGCCAACGGCCTGACTTTC.

The rearrangement links TRBV5-1 to TRBJ2-1; D perhaps matches TRBD1 (6 bases). V lost 0 bases, J lost 1 base, and 8 bases lay in between. CDR3 length: 15 amino acids. Germline loops: CDR1 SGHRS, CDR2 YFSETQ. The CDR3 DNA reads TGCGCCAGCAGCTTGGACAGGGAATCCTACAATGAGCAGTTCTTC. This sequence encodes CASSLDRESYNEQFF.

This chain joins TRBV2 and TRBJ2-7; TRBD2 agrees at 8 bases. The end of the DNA aligns better with TRBJ2-1, so the J call may be wrong. CDR3 length: 15 amino acids. CDR1 is SNHLY and CDR2 is FYNNEI in the germline V gene. The CDR3, as DNA: TGTGCCAGCAGTGATCAAGCGGGAGAGTACAATGAGCAGTTCTTC. Translating it yields CASSDQAGEYNEQFF.

The chain uses TRBV5-6 and TRBJ2-1, with TRBD1 matching 10 bases. This CDR3 comprises 15 residues. Germline lookup yields CDR1 SGHDT and CDR2 YYEEEE. V shed 2 bases, J shed 7 bases, and the junction held 6 bases outside the gene matches. CDR3 nucleotides: TGTGCCAGCAGCTTCCGGAGGACAGGGGGTAATGAGCAGTTCTTC. It codes for CASSFRRTGGNEQFF.

This rearrangement joins TRBV6-1 to TRBJ1-1; 8 nucleotides align to TRBD1. Germline V lookup: CDR1 MNHNS, CDR2 SASEGT. V dropped 7 bases and J dropped 8; count of bases not matched to a gene: 15. The CDR3 has 15 amino acids. CDR3: CASTETGGLNSEAFF. The CDR3 DNA sequence: TGTGCCAGCACCGAAACAGGGGGGCTGAACTCAGAAGCTTTCTTT.

The chain carries TRBV6-5 and TRBJ1-4, with 7 bases that match TRBD1. The CDR3 is made up of 14 amino acids. After removal of 2 bases from V and 8 bases from J, the junction contained 5 bases not matched to a gene. The germline V gene encodes CDR1 MNHEY and CDR2 SVGAGI. Here the CDR3 reads CASSYKGAREKLFF. Written as DNA, the CDR3 is TGTGCCAGCAGTTACAAGGGGGCTAGGGAAAAACTGTTTTTT.

This clone was seen a handful of times. One end of the junction fails to match germline, which may point to a read error. The J gene is TRBJ2-5, the V gene TRBV25-1; perhaps TRBD2 as D (6 bases). Gene TRBJ2-7 matches the end of the DNA better, so the J call may be wrong. CDR1 and CDR2 (germline): MGHDK, SYGVNS. The CDR3 length is 15 residues. CDR3 in amino acids: CVSSLDSGRRYEQYF. The CDR3 nucleotides are TGTGTCAGCAGCTTGGACTCAGGGAGGCGCTACGAGCAGTACTTC.

The V and J genes are TRBV27 and TRBJ2-1, with 7 nucleotides matching TRBD1. CDR3 size: 17 residues. Trimming took 5 bases from V and 2 from J; bases not matched to a gene: 12. Looked up from germline, CDR1 is MNHEY and CDR2 is SMNVEV (reference sequence). The CDR3 is CASSPYSGQQTYNEQFF. The DNA of the CDR3 is TGTGCCAGCAGTCCCTATTCGGGACAGCAGACCTACAATGAGCAGTTCTTC.

The chain has TRBV10-3 and TRBJ1-5; weak D call: TRBD1 (5 bases). The CDR3 extends over 13 amino acids. CDR1 and CDR2 from the germline V gene are ENHRY and SYGVKD. Trimming stripped 6 bases from V and 5 bases from J, with 11 bases between. The CDR3 coding sequence is TGTGCCATCAGGACCCAAGGGGATCAGCCCCAGCATTTT. This translates into CAIRTQGDQPQHF.

The gene calls are TRBV12-5 and TRBJ2-5; no firm D call. This CDR3 spans 13 amino acids. V lost 4 bases to trimming and J lost 0 bases, with 6 bases between them. Germline CDR1 LGHNT, CDR2 FRNRAP. For the CDR3, the DNA is TGTGCTAGTGGTTCTTCAGACCAAGAGACCCAGTACTTC. This encodes CASGSSDQETQYF.

This chain joins TRBV7-8 and TRBJ1-1, with 8 bases lining up with TRBD1. Trimming at V came to 5 bases and at J to 2 bases, leaving 4 bases not matched to a gene. This CDR3 contains 14 residues. Germline V gene lookup returns CDR1 SGHVS and CDR2 FQNEAQ. CDR3 region: CASSPGQGNTEAFF. The CDR3 bases are TGTGCCAGCAGCCCCGGACAGGGCAACACTGAAGCTTTCTTT. Looking up the rest from reference TRBV7-8 and TRBJ1-1 gives the full variable domain: GAGVSQSPRYKVAKRGQDVALRCDPISGHVSLFWYQQALGQGPEFLTYFQNEAQLDKSGLPSDRFFAERPEGSVSTLKIQRTQQEDSAVYLCASSPGQGNTEAFFGQGTRLTVV.

The CDR3 protein is CASSLVMANTEAFF. The CDR3 DNA reads TGTGCCAGCAGCTTGGTCATGGCGAACACTGAAGCTTTCTTT. The rearrangement links TRBV5-6 to TRBJ1-1, with D uncertain. Germline CDR1 is SGHDT and CDR2 is YYEEEE. Trimming stripped 0 bases from V and 1 base from J, with 7 bases between. The CDR3 extends over 14 amino acids.

A few counts support this clone. V is TRBV28 and J is TRBJ1-5; no definite D call. Germline V gene sequence: CDR1 MDHEN, CDR2 SYDVKM. Between the trimmed V and J ends, which lost 6 bases and 6 bases, there was a span of 12 bases. CDR3 length: 13 amino acids. This CDR3 reads CASRPGFVQPQHF. The DNA for the CDR3 is TGTGCCAGCAGGCCGGGATTCGTTCAGCCCCAGCATTTT.

The genes are TRBV19 and TRBJ2-5; maybe TRBD2 (6 bases). Trimming stripped 0 bases from V and 0 bases from J, with 8 bases between. CDR1 and CDR2 (germline): LNHDA, SQIVND (reference sequence). The CDR3 is made up of 15 amino acids. In DNA form, the CDR3 reads TGTGCCAGTAGTATAGATGCGGGACACCAAGAGACCCAGTACTTC. This translates into CASSIDAGHQETQYF.

The chain combines TRBV11-2 with TRBJ2-3, with 9 bases fitting TRBD2. The CDR3 is made up of 14 amino acids. CDR1 is SGHAT and CDR2 is FQNNGV in the germline V gene. With 1 base clipped from V and 9 bases from J, the junction kept 5 bases outside the gene matches. The CDR3 DNA sequence: TGTGCCAGCAGCTTAGTGCGGGAGGGCGTCACGCAGTATTTT. It translates to CASSLVREGVTQYF.

The rearrangement uses TRBV5-5 and TRBJ2-3, with TRBD2 matching over 8 bases. J was trimmed by 6 bases and V by 4 bases; bases with no gene match: 7. In germline, CDR1 is SGHKS, CDR2 YYEKEE (reference sequence). The length of the CDR3 is 14 residues. CDR3 in DNA: TGTGCCAGCAGCGAAGACGGGGGGGCCGATACGCAGTATTTT. As protein: CASSEDGGADTQYF.

The gene calls are TRBV4-2 and TRBJ2-1, with 10 bases matching TRBD2. V trimming: 5 bases; J trimming: 6 bases; junction bases outside the gene matches: 13. Germline lookup yields CDR1 LGHNA and CDR2 YNFKEQ. CDR3 size: 17 residues. In nucleotides, the CDR3 is TGTGCCAGCAGCGCCCGACTAGCGGGTTCGACGCTCAATGAGCAGTTCTTC. It specifies CASSARLAGSTLNEQFF.

V usage is TRBV20-1 and J usage is TRBJ1-1, with a possible D match to TRBD1 (5 bases). Trimming stripped 3 bases from V and 5 bases from J, with 7 bases between. Per germline, CDR1 DFQATT and CDR2 SNEGSKA (reference sequence). The CDR3 contains 11 residues. The CDR3: CSARGLTEAFF. The CDR3 region has the DNA TGCAGTGCTAGGGGGCTTACTGAAGCTTTCTTT.

The chain employs TRBV6-5 and TRBJ2-5, with D possibly matching TRBD2 (6 bases). From germline, CDR1 is MNHEY and CDR2 SVGAGI. V lost 2 bases, J lost 5 bases, and 6 bases lay in between. The CDR3 is 12 residues long. CDR3 sequence reads: CASSYGGETQYF. DNA for the CDR3: TGTGCCAGCAGTTACGGGGGGGAGACCCAGTACTTC.

This clone showed up just once. The rearrangement joins TRBV30 to TRBJ2-5; D may be TRBD2 (5 bases). The CDR3 runs 13 residues. Trimming removed 0 bases from V and 5 bases from J, with 10 bases in between. CDR1 and CDR2 from the germline V gene are GTSNPN and SVGIG (reference sequence). For the CDR3, the DNA is TGTGCCTGGAGTGTAATTCGAGGGGAGACCCAGTACTTC. Translating gives CAWSVIRGETQYF.

The chain uses TRBV5-1 and TRBJ2-4; 10 nucleotides align to TRBD1. The CDR3 runs to 18 residues. The V and J ends lost 4 bases and 0 bases, in that order; junction bases with no gene match: 10. The germline V gene encodes CDR1 SGHRS and CDR2 YFSETQ. The chain's CDR3 is CASSPRTGGTLAKNIQYF. CDR3 nucleotides: TGCGCCAGCAGCCCGAGGACAGGGGGGACACTAGCCAAAAACATTCAGTACTTC. The whole variable domain, filled in from reference TRBV5-1 and TRBJ2-4, reads KAGVTQTPRYLIKTRGQQVTLSCSPISGHRSVSWYQQTPGQGLQFLFEYFSETQRNKGNFPGRFSGRQFSNSRSEMNVSTLELGDSALYLCASSPRTGGTLAKNIQYFGAGTRLSVL.

DNA of the CDR3: TGTGCCAGCAGTACCCTCAGGGGGCTCTACGAGCAGTACTTC. Translated, it gives CASSTLRGLYEQYF. The V call is TRBV6-1, the J call TRBJ2-7; TRBD1 matches at 8 bases. Germline V gene lookup returns CDR1 MNHNS and CDR2 SASEGT. This CDR3 spans 14 amino acids. V was pared by 5 bases and J by 3 bases, with 6 bases of the junction left unmatched.

The V call is TRBV6-5, the J call TRBJ2-1; TRBD2 might be the D (5 bases). Germline assignment: CDR1 MNHEY and CDR2 SVGAGI. V lost 6 bases, J lost 6 bases, and 12 bases lay in between. This CDR3 region has 13 residues. The CDR3 DNA is TGTGCCAGCAGCCGATGGGCGGGCAATGAGCAGTTCTTC. It translates to CASSRWAGNEQFF.

J is TRBJ2-5 and V is TRBV5-6; D is possibly TRBD1 (6 bases). The V end lost 2 bases, the J end lost 6 bases, and 11 bases lay between the germline ends. The CDR3 is 13 residues long. Per the germline V gene, CDR1 is SGHDT and CDR2 is YYEEEE. The DNA for the CDR3 is TGTGCCAGCAGCTTTACAGGGTCGAAGACCCAGTACTTC. Encoded protein: CASSFTGSKTQYF.

The CDR3 spells CASSKRALGEKLFF. In DNA form, the CDR3 reads TGTGCCAGCAGTAAGCGGGCCCTAGGTGAAAAACTGTTTTTT. The rearrangement uses TRBV7-6 and TRBJ1-4, with D hard to call. Trimming removed 6 bases from V and 7 bases from J, with 15 bases in between. The CDR3 covers 14 residues. CDR1 and CDR2 from the germline V gene are SGHVS and FNYEAQ.

V usage is TRBV7-8 and J usage is TRBJ1-3; 10 bases are a match to TRBD1. In germline, CDR1 is SGHVS, CDR2 FQNEAQ. There are 19 residues in the CDR3. With V trimmed by 4 bases and J by 3 bases, 15 bases remained unmatched. CDR3 sequence: CASSSPGQGIEVGGNTIYF. CDR3 bases: TGTGCCAGCAGCTCTCCGGGACAGGGGATCGAAGTGGGTGGAAACACCATATATTTT. Based on the CDR3 plus reference TRBV7-8 and TRBJ1-3, the full variable domain is GAGVSQSPRYKVAKRGQDVALRCDPISGHVSLFWYQQALGQGPEFLTYFQNEAQLDKSGLPSDRFFAERPEGSVSTLKIQRTQQEDSAVYLCASSSPGQGIEVGGNTIYFGEGSWLTVV.

Only one count was recorded for this clone. The same CDR3 is also encoded by other DNA sequences in this sample. The V call is TRBV14, the J call TRBJ1-2, with D possibly matching TRBD1 (5 bases). The CDR3 length is 13 residues. Trimming pared 4 bases from V and 2 bases from J, leaving 8 bases between. CDR1 is SGHDN and CDR2 is FVKESK in the germline V gene. In DNA, the CDR3 is TGTGCCAGCAGCCCCCAGGGAAACTATGGCTACACCTTC. This gives the protein CASSPQGNYGYTF.

The chain is built from TRBV6-1 and TRBJ1-1; no reliable D call. The V end was cut by 5 bases, the J end by 12 bases, with 13 bases between. The CDR3 length is 11 residues. Germline V lookup: CDR1 MNHNS, CDR2 SASEGT. CDR3 protein: CASSYGVCTFF. The CDR3 DNA reads as TGTGCCAGCAGTTACGGGGTGTGTACTTTCTTT.

This chain uses TRBV9 with TRBJ2-1, with a possible D match to TRBD2 (6 bases). Germline loops: CDR1 SGDLS, CDR2 YYNGEE. The length of the CDR3 is 15 residues. V was cut by 0 bases and J by 7 bases, with 14 bases left in between. CDR3 bases: TGTGCCAGCAGCGTAGAAGGAGGGCCCGTTAATGAGCAGTTCTTC. This encodes CASSVEGGPVNEQFF. The whole variable domain, filled in from reference TRBV9 and TRBJ2-1, reads DSGVTQTPKHLITATGQRVTLRCSPRSGDLSVYWYQQSLDQGLQFLIQYYNGEERAKGNILERFSAQQFPDLHSELNLSSLELGDSALYFCASSVEGGPVNEQFFGPGTRLTVL.

This clone occurred a few times. The chain carries TRBV19 and TRBJ1-2, with D unresolved. Deletions cut 1 base from V and 1 base from J, with 10 bases between. There are 15 residues in the CDR3. In germline, CDR1 is LNHDA, CDR2 SQIVND (reference sequence). In nucleotides, the CDR3 is TGTGCCAGTAGTATAGCTTCGGGAATTAACTATGGCTACACCTTC. It encodes CASSIASGINYGYTF. The full variable domain, its missing parts supplied by reference TRBV19 and TRBJ1-2, is DGGITQSPKYLFRKEGQNVTLSCEQNLNHDAMYWYRQDPGQGLRLIYYSQIVNDFQKGDIAEGYSVSREKKESFPLTVTSAQKNPTAFYLCASSIASGINYGYTFGSGTRLTVV.

This clone was picked up one time. This chain joins TRBV7-2 and TRBJ1-1; D is ambiguous. Germline assignment: CDR1 SGHTA and CDR2 FQGNSA. CDR3 length: 13 amino acids. Trimming took 6 bases from V and 4 from J, leaving 12 bases between them. This CDR3 is CASRNDWRTEAFF. In nucleotides, the CDR3 is TGTGCCAGCAGAAATGACTGGCGCACTGAAGCTTTCTTT.